A single sample is the source of the 8 T cell receptor beta chains below, sequenced in a study of cytomegalovirus exposure and HLA in healthy donors. In the PCR, 60 Vbeta and 13 Jbeta primers were used. Produced via immunoSEQ multiplex PCR; TCRdb's table is partial and in-frame only. The table includes 150,000 to 200,000 clones, roughly 73% detected once. Input material: PBMCs. The receptors were sampled from a man between 18 and 29 years old in good health and CMV-seropositive.

The chain uses TRBV6-5 and TRBJ2-5; weak D call: TRBD1 (5 bases). Germline loops: CDR1 MNHEY, CDR2 SVGAGI. The CDR3 length is 16 residues. V lost 0 bases and J lost 4, with 15 bases in between. CDR3 loop: CASSYSRAGWAETQYF. CDR3 bases: TGTGCCAGCAGTTACTCTAGGGCAGGGTGGGCAGAGACCCAGTACTTC.

The rearrangement links TRBV7-6 to TRBJ2-1; D perhaps matches TRBD2 (6 bases). Per the germline V gene, CDR1 is SGHVS and CDR2 is FNYEAQ. The CDR3 loop spans 12 amino acids. V was clipped by 11 bases and J by 9 bases, with 17 bases between them. Written as DNA, the CDR3 is TGTGCCGCGGGGAGTGGATGGGGTGAGCAGTTCTTC. Translating it yields CAAGSGWGEQFF.

The chain employs TRBV28 and TRBJ1-3, with no clear D. The CDR3 length is 16 residues. Germline V gene sequence: CDR1 MDHEN, CDR2 SYDVKM. Trimming stripped 7 bases from V and 9 bases from J, with 25 bases between. The CDR3 sequence: CASTTWRGVAESTIYF. CDR3 in DNA: TGTGCCAGCACCACTTGGCGGGGAGTAGCCGAAAGCACCATATATTTT.

On this clone itself: One end of the junction varies from germline; a read error may be responsible. The V call is TRBV18, the J call TRBJ1-4; D is perhaps TRBD1 (5 bases). This CDR3 spans 17 amino acids. Germline assignment: CDR1 KGHSH and CDR2 LQKENI. The CDR3 reads CASSRNPGSDPKEKLFF. CDR3 nucleotide sequence: TGTGCCAGCTCAAGGAACCCAGGGTCTGATCCTAAAGAAAAACTGTTTTTT.

This clone was recorded only once. This chain joins TRBV9 and TRBJ2-7; 11 bases map to TRBD2. The CDR3 has 16 residues. The germline V gene encodes CDR1 SGDLS and CDR2 YYNGEE. Trimming took 3 bases from V and 2 from J; bases not matched to a gene: 7. The CDR3 is CASSEASGRPTYEQYF. The CDR3 nucleotides are TGTGCCAGCAGCGAAGCTAGCGGGAGGCCTACCTACGAGCAGTACTTC.

This rearrangement joins TRBV5-6 to TRBJ2-7; TRBD2 matches 11 bases. V shed 3 bases, J shed 2 bases, and the junction held 7 bases outside the gene matches. The CDR3 has 16 residues. Germline V gene data show CDR1 as SGHDT and CDR2 as YYEEEE. The CDR3 coding sequence is TGTGCCAGCAGCTCGGCGGGACTAGCGGTAGCCTACGAGCAGTACTTC. This translates into CASSSAGLAVAYEQYF.

J is TRBJ2-7 and V is TRBV5-1; weak D call: TRBD2 (6 bases). Trimming shortened V by 2 bases and J by 2 bases, and 11 bases separated the two germline ends. Germline CDR1 SGHRS, CDR2 YFSETQ. The CDR3 length is 14 residues. CDR3 loop: CASSLGTHTYEQYF. The CDR3 DNA follows: TGCGCCAGCAGCTTAGGGACTCATACCTACGAGCAGTACTTC.

This chain uses TRBV30 with TRBJ1-5, with 7 bases fitting TRBD1. Germline-derived CDR1 and CDR2 are GTSNPN and SVGIG (reference sequence). The CDR3 sequence is 14 residues long. Germline trimming cut 3 bases from V and 4 bases from J; bases unmatched to any gene: 6. As DNA, the CDR3 is TGTGCCTGGAGGGGGGACAGATTGAATCAGCCCCAGCATTTT. This codes for CAWRGDRLNQPQHF.